This T cell receptor beta chain was captured in a study of radiation and T cells in renal cell carcinoma (dated by TCRdb to the early 2020s). A note on the overall study: A total of 50 to 60 samples underwent TCR beta sequencing, made up of 25 or so tumors and roughly 27 peripheral blood samples. Across all 53 samples, 4,016,671 unique CDR3 nucleotide sequences, encoding about 2,700,000 unique CDR3 amino acid sequences, were identified. The final blood draw took place at 4 weeks after radiation, the same time as nephrectomy.

The immunoSEQ kit was used, according to the manufacturer's recommendations, to generate TCR beta libraries from genomic DNA. Library preparation used a first multiplex PCR with proprietary primers, then a second PCR adding unique barcodes, with bead cleanups after each round. A kit-provided positive control reaction and a negative control reaction were included in every sample batch. The final libraries were assessed on an Agilent 4200 TapeStation D1000 ScreenTape, pooled by volume, and quantified by qPCR. Sequencing was performed on an Illumina NextSeq500 with a MidOutput 150-cycle cartridge, and 156 Read1 and 15 Index1 cycles were run with kit custom primers. The pooled library was loaded at approximately 0.95 pM with a roughly 20% PhiX control spike-in. The study's processing was this. The vendor-processed data were analyzed in R, and a clonotype was defined as all T cells that share the same CDR3 nucleotide sequence. For clone abundance analyses, frequencies were normalized to the 10,000 most abundant clones in each sample. Before analysis, public T cell clones were removed, and these numbered fewer than six per sample on average. Tumor-enriched and baseline blood-enriched clonotypes were defined by at least a 32-fold difference in abundance between compartments. Clonotypes expanded or contracted between blood time points were identified with a beta-binomial differential abundance model. Tumor-blood repertoire similarity was measured with the Baroni-Urbani and Buser coefficient, and group comparisons used two-tailed Wilcoxon tests in R. Entries here come from immuneACCESS through TCRdb and include only in-frame sequences with V and J called. Some clones fail to appear in such tables; in the studies checked, an unresolved V gene covers under half of the shortfall, and the cause of the remainder is unknown. D and trimming come from the DNA, and the V and J calls and clone size come from that table. The table for this sample lists over 90,000 clones; 84% of them were counted only once. The top ten clonotypes cover 6.5% to 8% of the sample.

The CDR3 contains 18 residues, cysteine and phenylalanine counted. Only the CDR3 region is kept as DNA, spanning 54 bases read in frame from base 1. V loses 1 base at its end and J loses 0 bases; junction bases beyond the gene matches: 7. Based on the germline V gene (reference sequence), the CDR1 and CDR2 sequences are LNHDA and SQIVND. Reading the label with the study, this specimen's time point is: blood 4 weeks post-SBRT, at nephrectomy. The sample's treatment or condition label, in plain terms: 15 Gy SBRT to primary tumor, nephrectomy 4 weeks later. Samples were obtained from a clinical trial, in which 15 Gy stereotactic body radiation therapy was delivered to primary renal cell carcinomas and nephrectomy was performed 4 weeks later. Serial peripheral blood from radiation-treated patients was sampled at baseline, 2 weeks and 4 weeks after SBRT to track tumor-enriched clonotypes. Every patient's renal cell carcinoma showed clear cell pathology. Genomic DNA for TCR sequencing was prepared using the QIAamp DNA Blood Mini Kit (Qiagen). The analyses included just those samples that passed every quality control check.

Overall study outcomes, separate from this receptor: Because the trial had a single-armed design, the trial could not examine how radiation dose or scheduling affected the TCR repertoire. Top tumor clonotypes rose in blood from baseline to 2 weeks post-radiation, then contracted by 4 weeks, suggesting transient expansion of tumor-resident clones. Because no pretreatment tumor biopsies were available, whether clonotypes were present in the tumor at baseline could not be determined. Dynamics of the blood repertoire were not tracked past 4 weeks after treatment.

As to this clone: No cognate antigen has been identified for it. One base away there is no much larger clone; base qualities are not given.

The receptor was derived from a man aged 60 to 69 with renal cell carcinoma. Sequences were derived from blood, sampled from a patient whose treatment included radiotherapy and nephrectomy. This chain joins TRBV19 to TRBJ1-1, with TRBD1 identical over 11 junction bases. The CDR3 has the sequence CASSIGDRGMGMNTEAFF. Read as DNA, the sequence is TGTGCCAGTAGTATAGGGGACAGGGGGATGGGTATGAACACTGAAGCTTTCTTT.